This is a list of T cell receptor beta chains from one sample in a study of cytomegalovirus exposure and HLA in healthy donors. This table comes from immunoSEQ multiplex PCR, and its TCRdb copy is limited to in-frame clones, with some not included. The sample lists about 240,000 clones; about 81% were seen once. What was sequenced was PBMCs. Every receptor here comes from a woman in her sixties in good health and CMV-seropositive. Both conserved end residues are part of each CDR3. A D gene is named only where the DNA matches it firmly. Only part of the rows carry a size: once, few, many, or a class if the clone is expanded.

d_call clone_size j_call v_call cdr3_nt cdr3_aa
. . TRBJ1-2 TRBV6-5 TGTGCCAGCAGTTACTCGAACCCGGAGGTAGACGGCTACACCTTC CASSYSNPEVDGYTF
TRBD2 once TRBJ2-5 TRBV9 TGTGCCAGCAGCGGGGGGGGTGGGCCCGGGGAGACCCAGTACTTC CASSGGGGPGETQYF
. . TRBJ2-7 TRBV5-6 TGTGCCAGCAGCTCCACCTACGAGCAGTACTTC CASSSTYEQYF
TRBD2 . TRBJ2-1 TRBV2 TGTGCCAGCAGGATTACGGGACTAGCGGGAGGAATTGAGCAGTTCTTC CASRITGLAGGIEQFF
TRBD1 . TRBJ1-1 TRBV29-1 TGCAGCGTCGGGGACAGGGGGAACACTGAAGCTTTCTTT CSVGDRGNTEAFF
. . TRBJ2-3 TRBV5-5 TGTGCCAGCAGCTTGCGGGGGGGCGGGACAGATTCGGTATATACGCAGTATTTT CASSLRGGGTDSVYTQYF
TRBD2 . TRBJ2-5 TRBV29-1 TGCAGCGTTGACCTAGCGGGAGGAGGGGAGACCCAGTACTTC CSVDLAGGGETQYF
. few TRBJ2-7 TRBV25-1 TGTGCCAGCAGTGAACCCAGCTCCTACGAGCAGTACTTC CASSEPSSYEQYF
. . TRBJ1-1 TRBV5-6 TGTGCCAGCAGCGTGCCGGGGGGGTCACCGAACACTGAAGCTTTCTTT CASSVPGGSPNTEAFF
TRBD2 . TRBJ2-1 TRBV19 TGTGCCAGTAGTATAGATCAGGGACTAGTAGGCTACAATGAGCAGTTCTTC CASSIDQGLVGYNEQFF
. . TRBJ2-1 TRBV29-1 TGCAGCGTTGAACACTGGGATCGGGGGACCTCCCCGTTCTTC CSVEHWDRGTSPFF
. . TRBJ1-2 TRBV7-9 TGTGCCAGCAGCTTAGAACAGGGTGCCTATGGCTACACCTTC CASSLEQGAYGYTF
TRBD1 few TRBJ1-4 TRBV28 TGTGCCAGCAGGCCAGGGGGCGAGTGGGAAAAACTGTTTTTT CASRPGGEWEKLFF
TRBD1 . TRBJ1-2 TRBV28 TGTGCCAGCAGTCCTCCGGGACAGAACTATGGCTACACCTTC CASSPPGQNYGYTF
. . TRBJ1-2 TRBV6-1 TGTGCCAGCGGGTTGGGGGCCGGCGGCTACACCTTC CASGLGAGGYTF
TRBD1 . TRBJ1-1 TRBV2 TGTGCCAGCAGTGGCCTGACAGGGCATCATTCCTCGGAAGCTTTCTTT CASSGLTGHHSSEAFF